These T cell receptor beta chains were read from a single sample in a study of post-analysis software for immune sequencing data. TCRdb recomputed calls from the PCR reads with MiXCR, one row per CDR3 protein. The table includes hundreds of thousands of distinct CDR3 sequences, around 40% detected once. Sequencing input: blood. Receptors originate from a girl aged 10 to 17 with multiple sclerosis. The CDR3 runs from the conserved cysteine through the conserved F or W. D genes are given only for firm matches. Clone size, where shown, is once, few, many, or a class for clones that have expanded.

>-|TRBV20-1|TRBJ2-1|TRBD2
TGCAGTGGGGTGATAGCGGGGAGGGGATACAATGAGCAGTTCTTC
CSGVIAGRGYNEQFF
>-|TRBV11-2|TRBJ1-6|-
TGTGCCAGCAGGTCTCTTACGACAACACCCCCCCACTTT
CASRSLTTTPPHF
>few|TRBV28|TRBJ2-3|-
TGTGCCAGCAGTTTGGACCGGCCAAGCACAGATACGCAGTATTTT
CASSLDRPSTDTQYF
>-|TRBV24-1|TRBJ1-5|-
TGTGCCACCAGTCGGGGGAATCAGCCCCAGCATTTT
CATSRGNQPQHF
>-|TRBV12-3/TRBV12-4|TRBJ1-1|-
TGTGCCAGCAGCCCCACTGGCGCGGGCTGGAACACTGAAGCTTTCTTT
CASSPTGAGWNTEAFF
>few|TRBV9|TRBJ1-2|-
TGTGCCAACTTCCGGGGGGGCTACACCTTC
CANFRGGYTF
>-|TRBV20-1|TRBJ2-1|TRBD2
TGCAGTGCTAGGTTAGCGGGAGGGGCCTACAATGAGCAGTTCTTC
CSARLAGGAYNEQFF
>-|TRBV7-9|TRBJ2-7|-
TGTGCCAGCACACTGGGAGCGGACTACGAGCAGTACTTC
CASTLGADYEQYF
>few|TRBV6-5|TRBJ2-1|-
TGTGCCAGCAGTCTTACCGGGACTGGGCACAATGAGCAGTTCTTC
CASSLTGTGHNEQFF
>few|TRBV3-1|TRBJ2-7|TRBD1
TGTGCCAGCAGCCACCCAAGGAGACAGGGGGCCCACGAGCAGTACTTC
CASSHPRRQGAHEQYF
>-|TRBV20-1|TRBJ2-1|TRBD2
TGCAGTGCCGAGGCCACTAGCGGGAGTTTAGATGAGCAGTTCTTC
CSAEATSGSLDEQFF
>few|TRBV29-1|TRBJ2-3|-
TGCAGCGTTCCGAGTCGGCTAGCGAGCACAGATACGCAGTATTTT
CSVPSRLASTDTQYF
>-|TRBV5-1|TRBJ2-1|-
TGCGCCACCACGGAGGGGGAGGGCCCTAGGGAGCAGTTCTTC
CATTEGEGPREQFF
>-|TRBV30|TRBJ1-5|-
TGTGCCTGGAGTGTGAAGGGGGGCAATCAGCCCCAGCATTTT
CAWSVKGGNQPQHF
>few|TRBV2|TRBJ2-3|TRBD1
TGTGCCAGCAGTGAAGCGGACAGGGGTCTAGATACGCAGTATTTT
CASSEADRGLDTQYF
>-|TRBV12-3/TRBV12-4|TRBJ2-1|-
TGTGCCAGCACCCTGCGACAGGTCTCCTACAATGAGCAGTTCTTC
CASTLRQVSYNEQFF
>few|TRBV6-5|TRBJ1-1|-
TGTGCCAGCAGTTCGAATGCGAAAGGGAAGAACACTGAAGCTTTCTTT
CASSSNAKGKNTEAFF
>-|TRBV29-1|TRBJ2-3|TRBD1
TGCAGCGTCGACTTTCCAGGGGGCTTCGATACGCAGTATTTT
CSVDFPGGFDTQYF
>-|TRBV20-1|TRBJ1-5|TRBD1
TGCAGTGCCCCTCCGGGACAGTCGAATCAGCCCCAGCATTTT
CSAPPGQSNQPQHF
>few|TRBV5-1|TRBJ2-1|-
TGCGCCAGCAGCTTGGTGGTCGACAATGAGCAGTTCTTC
CASSLVVDNEQFF
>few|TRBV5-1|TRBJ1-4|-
TGCGCCAGCAGCTTGAGCCCGGGCCCAACTAATGAAAAACTGTTTTTT
CASSLSPGPTNEKLFF
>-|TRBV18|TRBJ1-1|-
TGTGCCAGCTCAAACGACAGGAACACTGAAGCTTTCTTT
CASSNDRNTEAFF
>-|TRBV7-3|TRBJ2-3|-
TGTGCCAGCAGCTTATCTGTAGGACCCCTGACTAGCACAGATACGCAGTATTTT
CASSLSVGPLTSTDTQYF
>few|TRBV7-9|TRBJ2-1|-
TGTGCCAGCAGGCTAGAATCCCACAATGAGCAGTTCTTC
CASRLESHNEQFF
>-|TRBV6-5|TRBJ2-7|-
TGTGCCAGCAGTTACAGTCCGCCGTTGGCGGGGAGCGTCGAGCAGTACTTC
CASSYSPPLAGSVEQYF
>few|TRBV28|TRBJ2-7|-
TGTGCCAGCAATAACAATTACGAGCAGTACTTC
CASNNNYEQYF
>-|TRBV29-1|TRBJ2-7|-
TGCAGCGGTGAAGATAACCCATACGAGCAGTACTTC
CSGEDNPYEQYF